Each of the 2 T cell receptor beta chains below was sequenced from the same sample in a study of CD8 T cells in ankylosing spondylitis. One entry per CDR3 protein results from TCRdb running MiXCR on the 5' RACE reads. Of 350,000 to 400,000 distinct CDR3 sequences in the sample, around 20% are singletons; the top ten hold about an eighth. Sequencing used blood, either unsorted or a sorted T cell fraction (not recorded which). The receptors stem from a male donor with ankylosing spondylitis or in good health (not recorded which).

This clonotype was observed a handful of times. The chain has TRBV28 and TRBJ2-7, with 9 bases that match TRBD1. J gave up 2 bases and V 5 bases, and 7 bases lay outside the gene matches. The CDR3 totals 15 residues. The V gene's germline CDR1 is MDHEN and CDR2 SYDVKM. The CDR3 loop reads CASSTGQGKAYEQYF. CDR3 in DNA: TGTGCCAGCAGTACGGGACAGGGAAAGGCCTACGAGCAGTACTTC. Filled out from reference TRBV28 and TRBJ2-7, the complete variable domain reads DVKVTQSSRYLVKRTGEKVFLECVQDMDHENMFWYRQDPGLGLRLIYFSYDVKMKEKGDIPEGYSVSREKKERFSLILESASTNQTSMYLCASSTGQGKAYEQYFGPGTRLTVT.

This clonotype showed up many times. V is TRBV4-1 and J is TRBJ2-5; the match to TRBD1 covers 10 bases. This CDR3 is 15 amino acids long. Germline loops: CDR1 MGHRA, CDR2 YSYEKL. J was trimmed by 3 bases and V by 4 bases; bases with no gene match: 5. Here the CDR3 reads CASSLDRGIEETQYF. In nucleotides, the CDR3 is TGCGCCAGCAGCCTGGACAGGGGGATCGAAGAGACCCAGTACTTC.